This TCR beta chain was recorded in a study of PD-1 blockade in classical Hodgkin lymphoma. CDR1 is SGHNT, CDR2 YYREEE, per germline (reference sequence). The CDR3 extends over 14 amino acids. Produced via immunoSEQ multiplex PCR; TCRdb's table is partial and in-frame only. This sample has some 150,000 clones, with about four fifths found just once. Patients all relapsed after autologous stem cell transplantation, and there was variation in brentuximab vedotin exposure. Findings of the study overall: With respect to the repertoire differences, their causes, possibly disease activity or prior therapy, remain undefined. Whoever responded completely had baseline diversity much like that seen in newly diagnosed patients.

As to this clone: Antigen specificity is unknown. The junction differs from germline at one of its ends, possibly a read error.

The source of this sequence is a human donor with classical Hodgkin lymphoma. This material consisted of peripheral blood mononuclear cells (PBMCs), taken before the second cycle of nivolumab. V gene TRBV5-4 combines with J gene TRBJ1-2; D is uncertain. The CDR3 here is CASSQDKADYGYTF. CDR3 DNA sequence: TGCGCCAGCAGCCAAGATAAGGCTGATTATGGCTACACCTTC.